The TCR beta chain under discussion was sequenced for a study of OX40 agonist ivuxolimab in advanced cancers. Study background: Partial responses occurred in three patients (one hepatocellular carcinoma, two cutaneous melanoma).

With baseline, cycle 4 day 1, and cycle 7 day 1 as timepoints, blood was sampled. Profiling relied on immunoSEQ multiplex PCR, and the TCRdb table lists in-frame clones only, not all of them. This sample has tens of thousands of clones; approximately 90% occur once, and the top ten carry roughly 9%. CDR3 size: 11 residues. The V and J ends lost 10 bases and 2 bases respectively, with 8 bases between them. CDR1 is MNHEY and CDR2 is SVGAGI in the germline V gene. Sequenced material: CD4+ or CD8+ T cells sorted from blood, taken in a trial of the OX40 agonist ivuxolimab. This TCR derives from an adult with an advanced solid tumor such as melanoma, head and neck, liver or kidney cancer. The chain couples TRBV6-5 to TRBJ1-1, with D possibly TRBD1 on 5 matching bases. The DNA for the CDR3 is TGTGCCACCACAGGAAACACTGAAGCTTTCTTT. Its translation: CATTGNTEAFF.